This TCR beta chain was found in a study of neoadjuvant anti-PD-1 for oral cavity cancer. Study-level points and caveats: Only three patients per response group were TCR-analyzed; validation needed.

Per germline, CDR1 WNHNN and CDR2 SYGVQD (reference sequence). This CDR3 is built from 14 residues. Trimming removed 8 bases from V and 10 bases from J; junction bases left unmatched: 11. Note on this clone: The target antigen is unknown.

The method was immunoSEQ multiplex PCR; TCRdb's version includes in-frame clones alone and lacks a portion of them. This table holds tens of thousands of clones, around 83% found once. Sequences were derived from PBMCs, sampled before nivolumab (anti-PD-1) treatment. The TCR sequence derives from a person between 35 and 79 years old with oral cavity squamous cell carcinoma. This chain connects TRBV10-1 to TRBJ2-1; 10 nucleotides align to TRBD2. CDR3 sequence: CASSPSGSTGEQFF. The CDR3 nucleotides are TGCGCCAGCTCACCTAGCGGGAGTACAGGAGAGCAGTTCTTC.